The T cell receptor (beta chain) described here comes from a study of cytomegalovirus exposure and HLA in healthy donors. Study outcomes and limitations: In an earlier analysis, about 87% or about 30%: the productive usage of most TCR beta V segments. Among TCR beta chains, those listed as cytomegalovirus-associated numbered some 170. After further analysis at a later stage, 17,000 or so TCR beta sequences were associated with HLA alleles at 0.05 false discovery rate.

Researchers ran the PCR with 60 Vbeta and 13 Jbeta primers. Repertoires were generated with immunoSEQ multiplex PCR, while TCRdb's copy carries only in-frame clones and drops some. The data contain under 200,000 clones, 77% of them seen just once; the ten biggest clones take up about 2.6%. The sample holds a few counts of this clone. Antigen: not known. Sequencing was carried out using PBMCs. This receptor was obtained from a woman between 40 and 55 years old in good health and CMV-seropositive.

CDR3: CASRSAGARTEAFF. The CDR3, as DNA: TGTGCCAGCAGGTCCGCGGGGGCCCGTACTGAAGCTTTCTTT. The chain recombines TRBV11-2 with TRBJ1-1, with D perhaps matching TRBD1 (6 bases). CDR3 length equals 14 residues. With 6 bases removed from V and 5 bases from J, the gap between germline ends came to 16 bases. The germline V gene has CDR1 SGHAT and CDR2 FQNNGV.